This T cell receptor beta chain emerged from a study of CD8 T cells in ankylosing spondylitis. Trimming stripped 4 bases from V and 4 bases from J, with 8 bases between. Germline CDR1 is DFQATT and CDR2 is SNEGSKA (reference sequence). The CDR3 is 12 amino acids. TCRdb ran MiXCR on the 5' RACE reads and lists one entry per CDR3 protein. This sample has around 150,000 distinct CDR3 sequences; approximately 20% occur once, and the top ten carry about 8.2%. This clonotype was seen repeatedly, ten times or more. What it recognizes is unknown. Study-wide points: A TCR beta motif of under ten highly homologous variants appeared characteristic of ankylosing spondylitis blood. There were earlier reports of some motif variants in reactive arthritis synovial fluid and blood.

The V and J genes are TRBV20-1 and TRBJ1-5; D gene unclear. The TCR sequence derives from a male donor with ankylosing spondylitis or in good health (not recorded which). Input material: blood, either unsorted or a sorted T cell fraction (not recorded which). This CDR3 reads CSATRGNQPQHF. The CDR3 coding sequence is TGCAGTGCTACTCGAGGAAATCAGCCCCAGCATTTT.